The clone carrying this TCR beta chain was recorded once. The antigen remains undetermined. These data belong to a study of CD4+ T cells in melanoma. Broader study findings: Neoantigen-specific CD4+ T cells in melanoma reportedly had diverse differentiation states.

The method was immunoSEQ multiplex PCR; TCRdb's version includes in-frame clones alone and lacks a portion of them. The sample carries around 100,000 clones, roughly 90% recorded once. The V and J ends lost 1 base and 2 bases respectively, with 5 bases between them. In germline, CDR1 is LNHNV, CDR2 YYDKDF (reference sequence). There are 13 residues in the CDR3. J is TRBJ1-1 and V is TRBV15; unclear D gene. The clonotype comes from a human donor with melanoma. The sample consisted of peripheral blood. CDR3 sequence: CATSRVFNTEAFF. The CDR3 DNA sequence: TGTGCCACCAGCAGAGTGTTTAACACTGAAGCTTTCTTT. The whole variable domain, filled in from reference TRBV15 and TRBJ1-1, reads DAMVIQNPRYQVTQFGKPVTLSCSQTLNHNVMYWYQQKSSQAPKLLFHYYDKDFNNEADTPDNFQSRRPNTSFCFLDIRSPGLGDTAMYLCATSRVFNTEAFFGQGTRLTVV.